This entry lists 18 T cell receptor beta chains sequenced from one sample in a study of technical replicates of blood from a handful of donors. TCRdb keeps only in-frame clones here, not all; method: immunoSEQ multiplex PCR. This table has tens of thousands of clones, roughly 90% appearing once. Sequencing was performed on T cells isolated from PBMCs. The receptors stem from a human donor in good health.

The chain links TRBV7-2 to TRBJ2-7, with 7 bases aligning to TRBD1. Germline V gives CDR1 SGHTA, CDR2 FQGNSA. This CDR3 spans 14 amino acids. The ends lost 6 bases at V and 2 bases at J; junction bases unmatched: 7. DNA of the CDR3: TGTGCCAGCAGGAAAACAGGGGTCCCCTACGAGCAGTACTTC. Residues: CASRKTGVPYEQYF.

The V and J genes are TRBV28 and TRBJ1-1; no clear D. The CDR3 runs to 11 residues. Germline V lookup: CDR1 MDHEN, CDR2 SYDVKM. V was pared by 5 bases and J by 7 bases, with 8 bases between. Here the CDR3 DNA reads TGTGCCAGCAGTCCTAGATTTGAAGCTTTCTTT. Amino acid sequence: CASSPRFEAFF.

J is TRBJ2-7 and V is TRBV4-1; a possible D gene is TRBD2 (6 bases). Germline V CDR1 and CDR2: MGHRA, YSYEKL. CDR3 size: 15 residues. V shed 4 bases and J shed 5 bases, with 18 bases lying between them. CDR3 loop: CASSLRGAAQDEQYF. CDR3 coding DNA: TGCGCCAGCAGCCTTCGCGGGGCAGCTCAGGACGAGCAGTACTTC.

V and J are TRBV9 and TRBJ2-2; D gene unclear. V was shortened by 0 bases and J by 9 bases, with 12 bases between the two germline ends. This CDR3 has 14 amino acids. The V gene's germline CDR1 is SGDLS and CDR2 YYNGEE. The CDR3 DNA reads TGTGCCAGCAGCGTAGGCGATCCTAATTGGGAGCTGTTTTTT. Its protein product is CASSVGDPNWELFF.

The gene calls are TRBV7-2 and TRBJ2-7, with D possibly TRBD2 on 6 matching bases. Germline assignment: CDR1 SGHTA and CDR2 FQGNSA. The CDR3 spans 14 residues. The V and J ends lost 5 bases and 2 bases respectively, with 13 bases between them. CDR3 sequence reads: CASSRGTRTYEQYF. The CDR3 nucleotides read TGTGCCAGCAGCCGAGGGACTCGTACCTACGAGCAGTACTTC.

J is TRBJ2-7 and V is TRBV5-1; D possibly corresponds to TRBD2 (5 bases). The length of the CDR3 is 13 residues. Deletions cut 2 bases from V and 0 bases from J, with 6 bases between. Per germline, CDR1 SGHRS and CDR2 YFSETQ. CDR3 in DNA: TGCGCCAGCAGCTTCCGGGGCTCCTACGAGCAGTACTTC. Protein sequence: CASSFRGSYEQYF.

This chain joins TRBV7-8 and TRBJ2-7; D unresolved. CDR3 length equals 14 residues. V lost 1 base, J lost 0 bases, and 7 bases lay in between. Germline CDR1 and CDR2: SGHVS and FQNEAQ. Written as DNA, the CDR3 is TGTGCCAGCAGCTTAGGGAGCGCCTCCTACGAGCAGTACTTC. This encodes CASSLGSASYEQYF.

This chain uses TRBV5-6 with TRBJ2-2, with a possible D match to TRBD2 (6 bases). The CDR3 loop spans 14 amino acids. Trimming pared 3 bases from V and 2 bases from J, leaving 8 bases between. Germline lookup yields CDR1 SGHDT and CDR2 YYEEEE. The CDR3 sequence is CASSSGLNTGELFF. CDR3 nucleotide sequence: TGTGCCAGCAGCTCCGGACTAAACACCGGGGAGCTGTTTTTT.

This chain connects TRBV7-2 to TRBJ2-7; 11 bases map to TRBD2. V dropped 7 bases and J dropped 3; count of bases not matched to a gene: 5. This CDR3 is 14 amino acids long. From germline, CDR1 is SGHTA and CDR2 FQGNSA. The CDR3 sequence is CASTLSGRDYEQYF. CDR3 sequence (DNA): TGTGCCAGCACCCTTAGCGGGAGGGACTACGAGCAGTACTTC.

The V gene is TRBV5-4, the J gene TRBJ2-7; 9 bases align to TRBD1. Germline CDR1 SGHNT, CDR2 YYREEE (reference sequence). This CDR3 is 15 amino acids long. V was clipped by 4 bases and J by 0 bases; unmatched bases: 5. CDR3 DNA: TGTGCCAGCAGCATGACAGGGGGAAGCTCCTACGAGCAGTACTTC. It codes for CASSMTGGSSYEQYF.

The V call is TRBV19, the J call TRBJ2-2; a possible D gene is TRBD1 (5 bases). CDR1 and CDR2 (germline): LNHDA, SQIVND (reference sequence). Trimming took off 10 bases at V and 3 bases at J, with 15 bases between the two ends. CDR3 length: 14 residues. For the CDR3, the DNA is TGTGCCACGTGGAGCAGGGTCGACACCGGGGAGCTGTTTTTT. Translating it yields CATWSRVDTGELFF.

This clone was counted a few times. This sequence joins TRBV13 and TRBJ1-2, with a possible D match to TRBD1 (6 bases). The CDR3 is 12 residues long. Per the germline V gene, CDR1 is PRHDT and CDR2 is FYEKMQ (reference sequence). V was trimmed by 2 bases and J by 8 bases, leaving 9 bases between them. The CDR3 DNA is TGTGCCAGCAGCTTACCAGGGGCGGGCTACACCTTC. This sequence encodes CASSLPGAGYTF.

The chain links TRBV7-9 to TRBJ2-7, with a tentative D call TRBD2 (7 bases). This CDR3 has 14 amino acids. V was pared by 3 bases and J by 2 bases, with 11 bases between. Germline loops: CDR1 SEHNR, CDR2 FQNEAQ (reference sequence). The CDR3 DNA reads TGTGCCAGCAGCTTGGGGGCGGGGGCCTACGAGCAGTACTTC. This translates into CASSLGAGAYEQYF.

V usage is TRBV30 and J usage is TRBJ1-5, with D tentatively TRBD1 (6 bases). Germline-derived CDR1 and CDR2 are GTSNPN and SVGIG (reference sequence). V lost 2 bases and J lost 1, with 12 bases in between. The CDR3 has 15 residues. CDR3 residues: CAWSSYRDSNQPQHF. CDR3 DNA: TGTGCCTGGAGTTCTTACAGGGACAGCAATCAGCCCCAGCATTTT.

The CDR3 nucleotides are TGTGCCAGCAGTTTAGGAACGGACTTAGACTACGAGCAGTACTTC. This translates into CASSLGTDLDYEQYF. This sequence joins TRBV28 and TRBJ2-7; D possibly corresponds to TRBD2 (5 bases). V was shortened by 2 bases and J by 3 bases, with 14 bases between the two germline ends. CDR1 is MDHEN and CDR2 is SYDVKM in the germline V gene. The CDR3 length is 15 residues.

The sample holds one count of this clone. J is TRBJ2-3 and V is TRBV27; 10 nucleotides agree with TRBD2. V was pared by 4 bases and J by 4 bases, with 8 bases of the junction left unmatched. In germline, CDR1 is MNHEY, CDR2 SMNVEV (reference sequence). This CDR3 contains 16 residues. The CDR3 region is CASSSDVSGRADTQYF. CDR3 bases: TGTGCCAGCAGTTCAGACGTAAGCGGGAGGGCAGATACGCAGTATTTT.

V is TRBV7-2 and J is TRBJ2-2; D gene unclear. The germline CDR1 and CDR2 sequences are SGHTA and FQGNSA. Trimming removed 5 bases at V and 5 bases at J, with 6 bases between. The CDR3 loop spans 12 amino acids. CDR3 coding DNA: TGTGCCAGCAGCCCATCAACCGGGGAGCTGTTTTTT. It codes for CASSPSTGELFF.

The rearrangement joins TRBV9 to TRBJ1-1; 7 bases are shared with TRBD1. The CDR3 is 16 amino acids. J was trimmed by 4 bases and V by 1 base; bases with no gene match: 10. The V gene's germline CDR1 is SGDLS and CDR2 YYNGEE. CDR3 nucleotide sequence: TGTGCCAGCAGCGTACAAAAAGGGACAGTCGTCACTGAAGCTTTCTTT. Translation: CASSVQKGTVVTEAFF.